What follows is one TCR beta chain and its context. The antigen remains undetermined. The entry originates in a study of shared clonotypes between healthy human individuals. General study points: Genetic and exposure-history diversity was limited by the few donors.

This CDR3 comprises 15 residues. Per the germline V gene, CDR1 is SGHAT and CDR2 is FQNNGV. V was clipped by 1 base and J by 4 bases, with 14 bases between them. Produced via immunoSEQ multiplex PCR; TCRdb's table is partial and in-frame only. The sample lists 2 million to 2.5 million clones, just over 90% occurring once. The V and J genes are TRBV11-2 and TRBJ2-7; a weak D match, TRBD1 (6 bases). Specimen: naive CD4+ T cells from PBMCs. Subset denoted: CD45RA+ positively selected. The TCR originated in a man aged 18 to 35 in good health. Some clones in this sample may be carry-over from other donors' samples. The CDR3 here is CASSLGRQALYEQYF. DNA of the CDR3: TGTGCCAGCAGCTTAGGCCGACAGGCCCTATACGAGCAGTACTTC.